This T cell receptor beta chain was captured in a study of blood T cell repertoires in COVID-19. The Seattle patients joined while their infection was active and were tracked longitudinally afterward. Study processing details: From reference gene primer amplification, estimates of nucleated cell counts were derived. Sequenced by immunoSEQ multiplex PCR; TCRdb stores in-frame clones only, minus some. V and J calls and clone size are as listed in that table; D and trimming were resolved from the DNA. The sample holds around 120,000 clones, around 91% seen once. Source material: peripheral blood. This receptor was taken from an older woman with COVID-19, enrolled during active disease.

DNA for the CDR3: TGCGCCAGCAGCGGGGGGTATCAGCCCCAGCATTTT. It specifies CASSGGYQPQHF. This chain joins TRBV10-2 and TRBJ1-5, with D tentatively TRBD1 (5 bases). This CDR3 has 12 amino acids. Germline V gives CDR1 WSHSY, CDR2 SAAADI. The V end was cut by 6 bases, the J end by 5 bases, with 8 bases between.